This T cell receptor (beta chain) was found in a study of vaccination and CD4 T cells after COVID-19 (dated by TCRdb to 2021 to 2024). Background on the whole study: Every convalescent patient had a positive nasal swab PCR test for SARS-CoV-2, with mild disease in several patients and severe disease in one. Participants got two doses of the Pfizer-BioNTech BNT162b2 vaccine (n=8) or two doses of the Moderna mRNA-1273 vaccine (n=2). Post-COVID blood samples were collected from convalescent patients a median of around 100 days after diagnosis, with a range of about 30 to 180 days. Post-vaccine blood samples were collected a median of around 70 days after the second vaccine dose, ranging from roughly 12 to 250 days. Culture stimuli were overlapping spike peptide pools from SARS-CoV-2 and from the common cold coronaviruses HCoV-NL63, HCoV-OC43 and HCoV-229E. The convalescent cohort included six males and four females, with two Hispanic individuals, seven Caucasians, two Asians and one multiracial person. As controls, cultures received a CEFX viral epitope pool (the positive control), an HIV-1 Nef peptide pool (the negative control), or no peptide at all. In around 9 COVID-19 convalescent patients and 4 infection-naive healthy vaccine recipients, researchers compared the spike-specific CD4+ TCR repertoire from before mRNA vaccination with the repertoire from after.

What the work shows at the level of the full study, not this receptor alone: The study included relatively few convalescent patients and did not analyze early timepoints after natural infection. In convalescent patients, a median roughly 85% of post-vaccine SARS-CoV-2-reactive clones were detected only after vaccination, and vaccine-specific priming was suggested by this finding. Of the vaccine-specific clones in convalescent patients, 304 of 307, or nearly all, reacted only to SARS-CoV-2 spike and did not cross-react with common cold coronaviruses. Although the median number of SARS-CoV-2-reactive clonotypes went up from around 20 after infection to more than 30 after vaccination, the increase was not significant.

Notes on this clonotype: Its antigen specificity is not known. The record has no base qualities; no much larger clone is one base away.

This specimen's treatment or condition label, per the study, means: approximately 10-day PBMC culture with coronavirus spike peptide pools or control peptides (ViraFEST assay). The ViraFEST assay, used in the study, expanded antigen-specific T cells with peptide pools and then identified the expanded clonotypes through TCR sequencing. The convalescent patients' positive SARS-CoV-2 PCR tests fell between March and December 2020, which was before the Alpha, Beta and Delta variants emerged in the United States. Approximately 2.1 million PBMCs per well were cultured in IMDM with roughly 5% human AB serum and about 9.2 IU/ml IL-2, plus 10 ug/ml peptide pools. On days 3 and 7, half of the culture medium was replaced with fresh IL-2-containing medium. CD4+ T cells were isolated after approximately ten days of culture through negative selection using the EasySep CD4+ T cell isolation kit. Ficoll-Paque Plus gradient centrifugation was used to isolate PBMCs from whole blood, and the isolated PBMCs were then either used fresh or cryopreserved at -140C. Culture conditions were generally each tested in triplicate wells.

Libraries came from PCR. DNA from cultured CD4+ T cells was subjected to TCR sequencing with the Oncomine TCR Beta short-read assay at the Johns Hopkins FTIC core. Genomic DNA was extracted from the cultured CD4+ T cells with the QIAamp micro DNA kit. The Oncomine TCR Beta libraries from cultured CD4+ T cells were pooled using unique dual indexes and then sequenced on an Illumina iSeq 100. As for the authors' bioinformatics: Non-productive sequences were removed, and CDR3s that did not start with C, did not end with F or W, or were shorter than 7 amino acids were discarded. The MANAFEST web application was used to identify antigen-specific clonotypes by comparing peptide-stimulated wells against reference wells and other culture wells. An FDR below 0.05, an odds ratio above 5, and a productive frequency above 0.1% in at least two of three replicate wells were required for clones to be considered positive. A clonotype was classed as cross-reactive if the clonotype showed significant expansion both in SARS-CoV-2 spike wells and in at least one common cold coronavirus spike condition. Similarity between CDR3 sequences was evaluated in R version 3.6.1 using Levenshtein distances (stringdist) and unrooted phylogenetic trees (ape). TCRdb redid the processing of the public reads, applying fastp at Q25 and MiXCR, and retained in-frame beta chains. Each record represents a unique CDR3 protein, reported with the most common genes and DNA among its rows. It is TCRdb's table, rather than the study itself, that gives the V and J calls and clone size. Here the sample has roughly 12,000 distinct CDR3 sequences; around 64% occur a single time. Under 8.5% of the sample is in the top ten clones.

Sequences were derived from CD4+ T cells from blood, cultured in vitro, sampled before SARS-CoV-2 vaccination. The clonotype was recovered from a human donor who had recovered from COVID-19.

The CDR3 is CASHRLGGSSGYTF. The DNA is as follows: TGTGCCAGCCACAGACTGGGGGGGTCCTCTGGCTACACCTTC. The chain uses TRBV2 and TRBJ1-2; TRBD1 is a possible D gene, resting on 5 matching bases. There are 14 amino acids in the CDR3, from cysteine to phenylalanine inclusive. This entry keeps only the CDR3 DNA: 42 bases, framed from base 1. CDR1 and CDR2 (SNHLY, FYNNEI) derive from the germline V gene. The trim is 8 bases for V and 7 bases for J, with a gap of 20 bases between the germline ends.